This TCR beta chain was identified during a study of T cells in narcolepsy (dated by TCRdb to between 2018 and 2020). Some background on the complete study: Patients with narcolepsy type 1 or type 2 (NT1, NT2) were enrolled in the study together with healthy control donors. The study sought autoreactive T cells targeting hypocretin neuron self-antigens (hypocretin, TRIB2) in narcolepsy patients, using TCR Vbeta sequencing to track clonotypes in blood and CSF.

As to this clone: Its antigen remains undetermined. No base qualities exist here, and no much larger clone lies one base off it.

Libraries were prepared through the immunoSEQ multiplex PCR assay. The source is immuneACCESS, and TCRdb retained only in-frame sequences with V and J called. Part of the clones is not carried over; for the studies checked, unresolved V genes explain less than half of this, and the remainder is unexplained. The sample table holds some 30,000 clones, of which approximately 78% were seen once. 1.2% of the sample is in the top ten clones. The germline V gene yields SGHTA for CDR1 and FQGTGA for CDR2. From its cysteine to its phenylalanine, the CDR3 spans 13 amino acids. The retained sequence is limited to the CDR3, 39 bases, with the frame set at the first base. The junction carries 8 bases between V and J, which are trimmed by 4 bases and 7 bases respectively. Findings and caveats that apply to the study as a whole: Patients and controls had comparable numbers of sequenced blood memory CD4+ clonotypes, averaging about 39,000 and 30,000, respectively. Plots that compared CSF and blood CD4+ T cell clonotypes from the same patient highlighted HCRT-specific and TRIB2-specific autoreactive clonotypes. No sequences matching autoreactive T cell clones were present in some of the blood memory CD4+ repertoires from patients and controls. Autoreactive clonotypes were reported to be detected serially in the blood of the same patients and of different patients, but not in the blood of healthy controls.

For TCR Vbeta sequencing, memory CD4+ T cells were sorted ex vivo from the peripheral blood of narcolepsy patients and healthy controls. This receptor was obtained from a human donor with narcolepsy. Sequenced material: CD45RA- memory CD4+ T cells from PBMCs. The cell subset or site label corresponds to: memory T cells sorted ex vivo from peripheral blood. The chain is made from TRBV7-3 and TRBJ1-6, with no confidently assigned D gene. The base sequence is TGTGCCAGCAGCTATTACTCCAATTCACCCCTCCACTTT. Its protein is CASSYYSNSPLHF.